What follows are 28 T cell receptor beta chains derived from one specimen sequenced in a study of shared clonotypes between healthy human individuals. The assay was immunoSEQ multiplex PCR, and TCRdb's table has in-frame clones only and misses some. The profile shows over 1.5 million clones, roughly 98% of them singletons. Material: naive CD4+ T cells sorted from blood. Sample subset: CD45RA+ positively selected. The receptor source for this set is a man aged 30 to 45 in good health.

The chain combines TRBV19 with TRBJ2-1; D is ambiguous. This CDR3 comprises 12 residues. The germline V gene has CDR1 LNHDA and CDR2 SQIVND (reference sequence). V dropped 6 bases and J dropped 4 bases, with 7 bases sitting between them. The CDR3 reads CASSHSYNEQFF. The CDR3 DNA reads as TGTGCCAGTAGCCACAGTTACAATGAGCAGTTCTTC. The entire variable domain, with the rest obtained from reference TRBV19 and TRBJ2-1, is as follows: DGGITQSPKYLFRKEGQNVTLSCEQNLNHDAMYWYRQDPGQGLRLIYYSQIVNDFQKGDIAEGYSVSREKKESFPLTVTSAQKNPTAFYLCASSHSYNEQFFGPGTRLTVL.

The rearrangement joins TRBV11-3 to TRBJ1-1, with a possible D match to TRBD1 (6 bases). The ends were cut back, 5 bases at V and 6 bases at J, with 10 bases in the middle. Germline CDR1 SGHNT, CDR2 YENEEA. The CDR3 has 12 residues. This CDR3 is CASSRRGAEAFF. CDR3 nucleotides: TGTGCCAGCAGCCGCAGGGGCGCTGAAGCTTTCTTT.

This chain links TRBV15 with TRBJ1-4; D is undetermined. With 0 bases removed from V and 0 bases from J, the gap between germline ends came to 5 bases. Germline V lookup: CDR1 LNHNV, CDR2 YYDKDF (reference sequence). This CDR3 is built from 15 residues. CDR3 DNA sequence: TGTGCCACCAGCAGAGAGCCCCCAACTAATGAAAAACTGTTTTTT. Translating gives CATSREPPTNEKLFF.

V usage is TRBV6-5 and J usage is TRBJ1-5; possibly TRBD1 for D (6 bases). V shed 6 bases and J shed 1 base, with 13 bases lying between them. The CDR3 length is 15 residues. Germline CDR1 MNHEY, CDR2 SVGAGI. The DNA of the CDR3 is TGTGCCAGCAGGGCTGGGGGGGCAAGCAATCAGCCCCAGCATTTT. It is translated as CASRAGGASNQPQHF.

The rearrangement uses TRBV7-9 and TRBJ2-1, with D uncertain. The CDR3 sequence is 14 residues long. The ends were cut back, 6 bases at V and 9 bases at J, with 18 bases in the middle. From germline, CDR1 is SEHNR and CDR2 FQNEAQ (reference sequence). The CDR3 sequence: CASRPWQASGEQFF. CDR3 sequence (DNA): TGTGCCAGCAGGCCCTGGCAAGCGAGTGGTGAGCAGTTCTTC.

The chain recombines TRBV5-4 with TRBJ1-5, with 8 bases matching TRBD1. This CDR3 has 14 amino acids. The ends lost 4 bases at V and 2 bases at J; junction bases unmatched: 2. Per germline, CDR1 SGHNT and CDR2 YYREEE (reference sequence). CDR3 sequence: CASSTGGGNQPQHF. DNA for the CDR3: TGTGCCAGCAGCACAGGGGGAGGCAATCAGCCCCAGCATTTT. The whole variable domain, filled in from reference TRBV5-4 and TRBJ1-5, reads ETGVTQSPTHLIKTRGQQVTLRCSSQSGHNTVSWYQQALGQGPQFIFQYYREEENGRGNFPPRFSGLQFPNYSSELNVNALELDDSALYLCASSTGGGNQPQHFGDGTRLSIL.

V usage is TRBV28 and J usage is TRBJ2-7; D remains unclear. The germline V gene has CDR1 MDHEN and CDR2 SYDVKM. This CDR3 has 14 residues. V was pared by 7 bases and J by 2 bases, with 15 bases between. This chain's CDR3 is CASTIRTEAYEQYF. The CDR3, as DNA: TGTGCCAGCACGATCCGGACCGAAGCCTACGAGCAGTACTTC.

The rearrangement uses TRBV2 and TRBJ1-5; no definite D call. The V gene lost 7 bases and the J gene lost 3 bases, with 10 bases spanning the gap. CDR3 size: 13 residues. Germline CDR1 SNHLY, CDR2 FYNNEI. CDR3 sequence: CASTPDVNQPQHF. CDR3 coding DNA: TGTGCCAGCACACCGGACGTCAATCAGCCCCAGCATTTT.

This clone is a singleton in its sample. This chain links TRBV7-9 with TRBJ2-7; D may match TRBD1 or TRBD2 (5 bases each). Per germline, CDR1 SEHNR and CDR2 FQNEAQ (reference sequence). This CDR3 spans 14 amino acids. The ends were cut back, 4 bases at V and 0 bases at J, with 10 bases in the middle. In DNA, the CDR3 is TGTGCCAGCAGCTACTCGGGGACCTCCTACGAGCAGTACTTC. It codes for CASSYSGTSYEQYF.

The V call is TRBV18, the J call TRBJ1-1; no definite D call. The germline V gene encodes CDR1 KGHSH and CDR2 LQKENI. The CDR3 totals 13 residues. Trimming took off 3 bases at V and 10 bases at J, with 15 bases between the two ends. The CDR3 region has the DNA TGTGCCAGCTCACCTTTAGACACGGGCCGAGCTTTCTTT. This encodes CASSPLDTGRAFF.

The chain uses TRBV18 and TRBJ2-7; tentatively, D is TRBD1 (6 bases). Germline V gene sequence: CDR1 KGHSH, CDR2 LQKENI. This CDR3 contains 18 residues. With 3 bases removed from V and 3 bases from J, the gap between germline ends came to 24 bases. The CDR3 reads CASSPLPPDSRGNYEQYF. CDR3 DNA sequence: TGTGCCAGCTCACCCCTGCCCCCGGACAGTCGGGGAAACTACGAGCAGTACTTC. The full variable domain, its missing parts supplied by reference TRBV18 and TRBJ2-7, is NAGVMQNPRHLVRRRGQEARLRCSPMKGHSHVYWYRQLPEEGLKFMVYLQKENIIDESGMPKERFSAEFPKEGPSILRIQQVVRGDSAAYFCASSPLPPDSRGNYEQYFGPGTRLTVT.

The chain links TRBV2 to TRBJ1-2; D gene ambiguous. CDR1 is SNHLY and CDR2 is FYNNEI in the germline V gene. The CDR3 sequence is 12 residues long. Deletions cut 7 bases from V and 4 bases from J, with 10 bases between. CDR3 sequence reads: CASTDMAYGYTF. The CDR3 coding sequence is TGTGCCAGCACCGACATGGCCTATGGCTACACCTTC.

The J gene is TRBJ2-5, the V gene TRBV6-1, with 12 nucleotides matching TRBD2. The V segment lost 6 bases and the J segment 4 bases; nucleotides outside the gene matches: 3. The CDR3 totals 14 residues. Germline V lookup: CDR1 MNHNS, CDR2 SASEGT. CDR3 sequence reads: CASSLTSGGETQYF. The DNA of the CDR3 is TGTGCCAGCAGCCTGACTAGCGGGGGAGAGACCCAGTACTTC.

This chain joins TRBV7-3 and TRBJ2-1, with 8 bases matching TRBD1. V gave up 5 bases and J gave up 9 bases; unmatched junction bases: 6. Germline assignment: CDR1 SGHTA and CDR2 FQGTGA. This CDR3 region has 13 residues. The CDR3 coding sequence is TGTGCCAGCAGCCGGACAGGGATGGCTGAGCAGTTCTTC. Protein sequence: CASSRTGMAEQFF.

The chain is built from TRBV15 and TRBJ1-4; 9 bases agree with TRBD1. V was pared by 1 base and J by 8 bases, with 11 bases of the junction left unmatched. There are 17 residues in the CDR3. Per germline, CDR1 LNHNV and CDR2 YYDKDF (reference sequence). CDR3 protein: CATSRARPGQGGEKLFF. In nucleotides, the CDR3 is TGTGCCACCAGCAGAGCCCGACCGGGACAGGGTGGGGAAAAACTGTTTTTT.

V usage is TRBV2 and J usage is TRBJ2-4; 12 bases align to TRBD2. Germline CDR1 and CDR2: SNHLY and FYNNEI. The CDR3 covers 17 residues. V lost 7 bases, J lost 0 bases, and 7 bases stayed unmatched. As DNA, the CDR3 is TGTGCCAGCACCCCCGGGACTAGCGGGCGAGCCAAAAACATTCAGTACTTC. Translating it yields CASTPGTSGRAKNIQYF.

This chain uses TRBV19 with TRBJ1-5; the D is unclear. V lost 8 bases, J lost 0 bases, and 14 bases lay in between. The CDR3 spans 15 residues. Germline CDR1 is LNHDA and CDR2 is SQIVND (reference sequence). The DNA for the CDR3 is TGTGCCAGTTCTGACCGGGCCCCTAGCAATCAGCCCCAGCATTTT. Translated, it gives CASSDRAPSNQPQHF. Full variable domain (rest looked up from reference TRBV19 and TRBJ1-5): DGGITQSPKYLFRKEGQNVTLSCEQNLNHDAMYWYRQDPGQGLRLIYYSQIVNDFQKGDIAEGYSVSREKKESFPLTVTSAQKNPTAFYLCASSDRAPSNQPQHFGDGTRLSIL.

V and J are TRBV19 and TRBJ2-1; possible D gene TRBD2, 5 bases. This CDR3 contains 16 residues. Germline CDR1 LNHDA, CDR2 SQIVND (reference sequence). V was cut by 1 base and J by 15 bases, with 25 bases left in between. The CDR3 is CASSIVHSMRADPRFF. CDR3 sequence (DNA): TGTGCCAGTAGTATAGTTCACTCCATGCGGGCAGACCCCCGGTTCTTC.

The rearrangement joins TRBV10-3 to TRBJ1-1, with 10 bases lining up with TRBD1. V lost 6 bases to trimming and J lost 11 bases; unmatched junction nucleotides: 9. Germline CDR1 is ENHRY and CDR2 is SYGVKD. The CDR3 is 13 residues long. The CDR3 DNA is TGTGCCATCAGGACAAAGGGACAGGGGTGGGCTTTCTTT. Translating gives CAIRTKGQGWAFF.

This clone has only one observation. The V call is TRBV28, the J call TRBJ1-1; D remains ambiguous. With 6 bases removed from V and 1 base from J, the gap between germline ends came to 9 bases. The CDR3 is 13 amino acids. Germline lookup yields CDR1 MDHEN and CDR2 SYDVKM. The CDR3, as DNA: TGTGCCAGCAGCCTCGTGAAGAACACTGAAGCTTTCTTT. It yields the protein CASSLVKNTEAFF.

V usage is TRBV5-8 and J usage is TRBJ2-6, with D uncertain. The ends were cut back, 0 bases at V and 4 bases at J, with 5 bases in the middle. The length of the CDR3 is 14 residues. Germline values: CDR1 SGHTS, CDR2 YDEGEE. The CDR3 coding sequence is TGTGCCAGCAGCTTGGTAAGCGGGGCCAACGTCCTGACTTTC. As protein: CASSLVSGANVLTF.

The gene calls are TRBV5-1 and TRBJ1-2; unclear D gene. Germline CDR1 and CDR2: SGHRS and YFSETQ. Trimming removed 0 bases at V and 3 bases at J, with 12 bases between. The CDR3 is 15 amino acids. The CDR3 spells CASSLGLGSYYGYTF. The CDR3 nucleotides read TGCGCCAGCAGCTTGGGTCTCGGGAGTTACTATGGCTACACCTTC.

V usage is TRBV15 and J usage is TRBJ1-2; D remains ambiguous. Trimming left V 4 bases short and J 2 bases short, with 5 bases between. Germline loops: CDR1 LNHNV, CDR2 YYDKDF (reference sequence). The CDR3 extends over 12 amino acids. This CDR3 reads CATSTANYGYTF. The DNA of the CDR3 is TGTGCCACCAGCACGGCCAACTATGGCTACACCTTC.

This clone has only one observation. CDR3 in amino acids: CASSVDGTSGILDEQFF. Here the CDR3 DNA reads TGTGCCAGCAGCGTAGACGGGACTAGCGGGATCCTCGATGAGCAGTTCTTC. The rearrangement uses TRBV9 and TRBJ2-1; 13 bases agree with TRBD2. CDR3 length equals 17 residues. The junction had 8 bases not matched to a gene; V was cut back by 0 bases and J by 8 bases. Germline assignment: CDR1 SGDLS and CDR2 YYNGEE.

There are a few counts of this clone. The CDR3 here is CASSLGSGNYNEQFF. The CDR3 nucleotides read TGTGCCAGCAGCCTAGGGAGCGGGAACTACAATGAGCAGTTCTTC. The chain couples TRBV9 to TRBJ2-1; TRBD2 aligns across 7 bases. V lost 4 bases and J lost 3; bases outside the gene matches: 7. There are 15 residues in the CDR3. In germline, CDR1 is SGDLS, CDR2 YYNGEE.

This chain connects TRBV9 to TRBJ2-3; 11 bases map to TRBD2. CDR1 and CDR2 (germline): SGDLS, YYNGEE. The CDR3 has 15 amino acids. The V gene end was trimmed by 3 bases and the J gene end by 5 bases; junction bases not matched to a gene: 5. CDR3 sequence (DNA): TGTGCCAGCAGCGCCTTTAGCGGGAGGGGAGATACGCAGTATTTT. As protein: CASSAFSGRGDTQYF.

The chain couples TRBV7-9 to TRBJ2-7; 9 bases are shared with TRBD1. V lost 1 base to trimming and J lost 2 bases; unmatched junction nucleotides: 6. CDR3 length equals 16 residues. Germline V lookup: CDR1 SEHNR, CDR2 FQNEAQ (reference sequence). The CDR3 region has the DNA TGTGCCAGCAGCTTAGTAACCGGGACAGGGCCCTACGAGCAGTACTTC. This sequence encodes CASSLVTGTGPYEQYF.

The V gene is TRBV11-2, the J gene TRBJ2-5; D might be TRBD1 (8 bases). The CDR3 consists of 14 residues. The germline V gene encodes CDR1 SGHAT and CDR2 FQNNGV. Trimming took off 5 bases at V and 3 bases at J, with 13 bases between the two ends. The CDR3 spells CASSPTGGEETQYF. CDR3 in DNA: TGTGCCAGCAGCCCCACAGGGGGGGAAGAGACCCAGTACTTC.